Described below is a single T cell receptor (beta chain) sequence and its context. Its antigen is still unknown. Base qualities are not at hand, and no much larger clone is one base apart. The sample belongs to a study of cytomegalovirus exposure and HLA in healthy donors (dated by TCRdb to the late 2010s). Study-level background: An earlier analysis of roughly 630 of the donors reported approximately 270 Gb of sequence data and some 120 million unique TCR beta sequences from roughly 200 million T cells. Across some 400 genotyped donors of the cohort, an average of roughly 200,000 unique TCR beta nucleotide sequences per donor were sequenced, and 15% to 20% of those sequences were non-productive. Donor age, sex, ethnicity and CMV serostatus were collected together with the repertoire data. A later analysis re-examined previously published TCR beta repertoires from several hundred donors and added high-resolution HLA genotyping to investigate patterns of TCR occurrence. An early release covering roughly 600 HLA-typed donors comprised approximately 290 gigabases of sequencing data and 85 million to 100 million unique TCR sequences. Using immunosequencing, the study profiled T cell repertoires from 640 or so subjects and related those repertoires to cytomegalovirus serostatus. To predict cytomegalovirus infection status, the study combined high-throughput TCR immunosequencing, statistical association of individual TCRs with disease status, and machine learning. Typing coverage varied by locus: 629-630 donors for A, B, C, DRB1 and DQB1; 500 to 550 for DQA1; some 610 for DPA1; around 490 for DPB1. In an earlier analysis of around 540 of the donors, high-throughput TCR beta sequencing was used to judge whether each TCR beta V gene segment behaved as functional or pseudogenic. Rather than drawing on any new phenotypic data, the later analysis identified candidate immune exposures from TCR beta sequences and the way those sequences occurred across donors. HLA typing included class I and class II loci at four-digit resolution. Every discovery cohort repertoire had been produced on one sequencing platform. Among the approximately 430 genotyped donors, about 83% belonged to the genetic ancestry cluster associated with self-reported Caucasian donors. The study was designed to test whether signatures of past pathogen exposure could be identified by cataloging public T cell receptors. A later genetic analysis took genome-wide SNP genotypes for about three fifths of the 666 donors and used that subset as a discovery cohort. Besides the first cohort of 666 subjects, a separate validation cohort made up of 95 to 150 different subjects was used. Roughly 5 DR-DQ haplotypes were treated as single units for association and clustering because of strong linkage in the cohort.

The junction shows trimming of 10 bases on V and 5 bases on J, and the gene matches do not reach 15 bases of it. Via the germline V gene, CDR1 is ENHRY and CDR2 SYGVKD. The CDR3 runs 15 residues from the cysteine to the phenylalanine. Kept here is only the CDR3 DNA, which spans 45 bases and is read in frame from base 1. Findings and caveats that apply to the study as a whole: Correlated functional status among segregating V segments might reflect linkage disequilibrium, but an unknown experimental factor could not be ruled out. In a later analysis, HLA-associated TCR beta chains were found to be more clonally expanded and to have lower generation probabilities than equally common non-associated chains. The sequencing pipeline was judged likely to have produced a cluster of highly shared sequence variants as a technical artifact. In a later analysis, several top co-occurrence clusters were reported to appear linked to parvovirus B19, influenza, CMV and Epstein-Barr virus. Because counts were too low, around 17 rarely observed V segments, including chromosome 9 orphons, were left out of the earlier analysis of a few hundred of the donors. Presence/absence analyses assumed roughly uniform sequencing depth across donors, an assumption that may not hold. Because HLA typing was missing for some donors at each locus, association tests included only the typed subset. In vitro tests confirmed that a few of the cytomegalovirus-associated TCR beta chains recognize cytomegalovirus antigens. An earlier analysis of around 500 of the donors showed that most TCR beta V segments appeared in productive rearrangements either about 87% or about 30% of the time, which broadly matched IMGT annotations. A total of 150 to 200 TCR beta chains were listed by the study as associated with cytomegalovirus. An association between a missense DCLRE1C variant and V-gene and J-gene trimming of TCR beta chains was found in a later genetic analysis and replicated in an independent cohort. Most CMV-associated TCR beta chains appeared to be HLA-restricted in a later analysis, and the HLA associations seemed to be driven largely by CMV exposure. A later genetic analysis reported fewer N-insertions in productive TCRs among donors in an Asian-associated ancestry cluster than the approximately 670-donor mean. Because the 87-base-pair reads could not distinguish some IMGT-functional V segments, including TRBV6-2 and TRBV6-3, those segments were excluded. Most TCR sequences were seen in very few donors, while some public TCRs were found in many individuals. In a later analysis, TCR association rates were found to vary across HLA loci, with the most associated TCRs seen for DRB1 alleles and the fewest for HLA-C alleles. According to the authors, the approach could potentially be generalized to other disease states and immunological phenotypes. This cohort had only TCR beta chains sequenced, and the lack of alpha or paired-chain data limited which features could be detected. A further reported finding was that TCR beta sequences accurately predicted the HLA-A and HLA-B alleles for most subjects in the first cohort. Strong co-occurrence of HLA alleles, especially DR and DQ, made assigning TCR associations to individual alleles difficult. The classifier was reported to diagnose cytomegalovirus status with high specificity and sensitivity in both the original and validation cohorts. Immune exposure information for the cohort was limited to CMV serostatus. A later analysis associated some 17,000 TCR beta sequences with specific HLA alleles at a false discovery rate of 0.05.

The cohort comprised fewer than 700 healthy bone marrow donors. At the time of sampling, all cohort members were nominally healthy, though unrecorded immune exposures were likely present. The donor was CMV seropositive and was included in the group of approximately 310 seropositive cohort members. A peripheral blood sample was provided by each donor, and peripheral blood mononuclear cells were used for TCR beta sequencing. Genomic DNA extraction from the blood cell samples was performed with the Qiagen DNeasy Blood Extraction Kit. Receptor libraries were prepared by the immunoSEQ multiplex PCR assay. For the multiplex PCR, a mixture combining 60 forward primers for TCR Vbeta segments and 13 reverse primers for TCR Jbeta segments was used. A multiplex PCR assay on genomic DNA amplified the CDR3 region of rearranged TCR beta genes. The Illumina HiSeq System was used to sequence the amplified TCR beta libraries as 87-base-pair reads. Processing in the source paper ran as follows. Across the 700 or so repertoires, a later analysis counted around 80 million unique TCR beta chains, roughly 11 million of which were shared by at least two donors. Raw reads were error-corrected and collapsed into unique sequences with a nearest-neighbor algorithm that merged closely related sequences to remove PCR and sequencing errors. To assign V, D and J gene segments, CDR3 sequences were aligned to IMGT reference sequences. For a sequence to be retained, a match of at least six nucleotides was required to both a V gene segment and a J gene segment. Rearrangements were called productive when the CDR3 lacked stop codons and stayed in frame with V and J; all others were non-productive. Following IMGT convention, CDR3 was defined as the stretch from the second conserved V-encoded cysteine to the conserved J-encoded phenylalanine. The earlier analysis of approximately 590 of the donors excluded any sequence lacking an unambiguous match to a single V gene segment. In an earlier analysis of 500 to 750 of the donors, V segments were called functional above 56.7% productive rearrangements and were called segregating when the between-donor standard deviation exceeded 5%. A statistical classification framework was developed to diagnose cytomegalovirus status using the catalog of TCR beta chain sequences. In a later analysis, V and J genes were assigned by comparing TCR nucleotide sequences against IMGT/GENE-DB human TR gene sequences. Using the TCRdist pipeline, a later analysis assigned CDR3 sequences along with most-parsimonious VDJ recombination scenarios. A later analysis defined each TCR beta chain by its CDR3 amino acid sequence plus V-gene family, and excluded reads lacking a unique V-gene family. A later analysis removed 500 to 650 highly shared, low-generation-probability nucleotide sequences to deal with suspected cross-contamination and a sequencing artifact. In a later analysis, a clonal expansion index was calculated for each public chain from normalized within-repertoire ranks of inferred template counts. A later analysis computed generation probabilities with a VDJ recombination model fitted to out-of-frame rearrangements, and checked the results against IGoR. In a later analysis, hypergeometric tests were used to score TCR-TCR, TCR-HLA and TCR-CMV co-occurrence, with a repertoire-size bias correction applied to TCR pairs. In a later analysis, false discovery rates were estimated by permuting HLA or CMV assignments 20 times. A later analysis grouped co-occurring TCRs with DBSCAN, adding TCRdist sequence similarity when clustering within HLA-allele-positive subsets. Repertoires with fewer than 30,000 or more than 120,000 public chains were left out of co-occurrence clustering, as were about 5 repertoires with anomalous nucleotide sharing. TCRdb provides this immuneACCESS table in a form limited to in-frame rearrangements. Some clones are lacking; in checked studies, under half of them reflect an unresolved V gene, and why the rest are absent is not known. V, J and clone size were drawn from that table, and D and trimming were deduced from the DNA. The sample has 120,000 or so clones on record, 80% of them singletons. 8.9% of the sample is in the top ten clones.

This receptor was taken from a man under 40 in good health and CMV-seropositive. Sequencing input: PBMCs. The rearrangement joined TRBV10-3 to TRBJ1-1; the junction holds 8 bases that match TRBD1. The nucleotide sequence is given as TGTGCCACCTCGGATCGGACAGGGTCGGGTACTGAAGCTTTCTTT. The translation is CATSDRTGSGTEAFF.